This entry is about one TCR beta chain. Its antigen is unknown. No clone much larger than this one lies a single base away; base qualities are absent. The cohort was made up of approximately 700 healthy bone marrow donors. At the time of sampling, every cohort member was nominally healthy, though immune exposures that went unrecorded were likely present. The donor was CMV seronegative and was included in the group of 352 seronegative cohort members. Every donor gave a peripheral blood sample, and the peripheral blood mononuclear cells from that sample were used for TCR beta sequencing. The Qiagen DNeasy Blood Extraction Kit was used to extract genomic DNA from the blood cell samples. This entry is derived from a study of cytomegalovirus exposure and HLA in healthy donors (dated by TCRdb to about 2017). Turning to the overall study: An earlier analysis of 587 of the donors reported 276 Gb of sequence data and 90 million to 120 million unique TCR beta sequences obtained from around 180 million T cells. About five DR-DQ haplotypes were handled as single units for association and clustering, since linkage in the cohort was strong. Donor age, sex, ethnicity and CMV serostatus were compiled alongside the repertoire data. Besides the first cohort of 500 to 700 subjects, a separate validation cohort made up of about 120 different subjects was used. The aim of the study was to test whether cataloging public T cell receptors could identify signatures of past pathogen exposure. A later analysis re-examined previously published TCR beta repertoires from roughly 720 donors and added high-resolution HLA genotyping to investigate patterns of TCR occurrence. Both class I and class II loci were covered by HLA typing, at four-digit resolution. Of the 300 to 500 genotyped donors, roughly 76% were placed in the genetic ancestry cluster associated with self-reported Caucasian donors. Across 300 to 400 genotyped donors of the cohort, an average of approximately 200,000 unique TCR beta nucleotide sequences per donor were sequenced, and roughly a sixth of those sequences were non-productive. The study used immunosequencing to profile the T cell repertoires of several hundred subjects and linked those repertoires to cytomegalovirus serostatus. Rather than drawing on any new phenotypic data, the later analysis identified candidate immune exposures from TCR beta sequences and the way those sequences occurred across donors. To predict cytomegalovirus infection status, the study combined high-throughput TCR immunosequencing, statistical association of individual TCRs with disease status, and machine learning. An early release that covered 500 to 800 HLA-typed donors contained 300 to 350 gigabases of sequencing data and approximately 85 million unique TCR sequences. A later genetic analysis used genome-wide SNP genotypes for about 60% of the roughly 700 donors, treating that subset as a discovery cohort. The number of donors typed differed by locus, with about 629-640 for A, B, C, DRB1 and DQB1, roughly 550 for DQA1, nearly 610 for DPA1, and approximately 470 for DPB1. An earlier analysis of 587 of the donors applied high-throughput TCR beta sequencing to assess whether each TCR beta V gene segment acted as functional or pseudogenic. All discovery cohort repertoires had been generated using a single sequencing platform. Overall study outcomes, separate from this receptor: Cytomegalovirus status was reported to be diagnosed by the classifier with high specificity and sensitivity in both the original and validation cohorts. Several of the top co-occurrence clusters appeared to be linked to parvovirus B19, influenza, CMV and Epstein-Barr virus, according to a later analysis. Strong co-occurrence of HLA alleles, especially DR and DQ, made assigning TCR associations to individual alleles difficult. Specific HLA alleles were associated with around 18,000 TCR beta sequences at a false discovery rate of 0.05 in a later analysis. A few of the identified cytomegalovirus-associated TCR beta chains were confirmed in vitro to be specific for cytomegalovirus antigens. A further reported finding was that TCR beta sequences accurately predicted the HLA-A and HLA-B alleles for most subjects in the first cohort. Correlated functional status among segregating V segments might reflect linkage disequilibrium, but an unknown experimental factor could not be ruled out. Some IMGT-functional V segments, including TRBV6-2 and TRBV6-3, could not be told apart with the 87-base-pair reads, so those segments were excluded. In this cohort, only TCR beta chains were sequenced, and detectable features were limited by the absence of alpha or paired-chain data. V-gene and J-gene trimming of TCR beta chains was associated with a missense DCLRE1C variant in a later genetic analysis, and the association was replicated in an independent cohort. The authors suggested that the approach could potentially be extended to other disease states and immunological phenotypes. An earlier analysis of approximately 600 of the donors showed that most TCR beta V segments appeared in productive rearrangements either about 87% or about 30% of the time, which broadly matched IMGT annotations. About 17 rarely observed V segments, including chromosome 9 orphons, were excluded from the earlier analysis of some 590 of the donors because counts were too low. Across donors, most TCR sequences were observed very rarely, whereas some public TCRs were present in many individuals. Most CMV-associated TCR beta chains appeared to be HLA-restricted in a later analysis, and the HLA associations seemed to be driven largely by CMV exposure. In a later analysis, the rate of TCR association differed among HLA loci, with DRB1 alleles having the most associated TCRs and HLA-C alleles having the fewest. Roughly uniform sequencing depth across donors was assumed in presence/absence analyses, although this assumption may not hold. In a later analysis, HLA-associated TCR beta chains were found to be more clonally expanded and to have lower generation probabilities than equally common non-associated chains. The study listed 150 to 200 TCR beta chains as associated with cytomegalovirus. A later genetic analysis reported fewer N-insertions in productive TCRs among donors in an Asian-associated ancestry cluster than the roughly 700-donor mean. CMV serostatus was the only immune exposure information available for the cohort. A group of highly shared sequence variants was considered likely to be a technical artifact of the sequencing pipeline. Because some donors lacked HLA typing at each locus, the association tests relied only on the typed subset.

The CDR3 goes from the cysteine to the phenylalanine over 15 residues. Just CDR3 DNA is preserved here, 45 bases in frame from base 1. The germline V gene (reference sequence) specifies SGHNT as CDR1 and YYREEE as CDR2. Library preparation employed the immunoSEQ multiplex PCR assay. A mixture of 60 forward primers for TCR Vbeta segments and 13 reverse primers for TCR Jbeta segments was used in the multiplex PCR. The CDR3 region of rearranged TCR beta genes was amplified from genomic DNA by a multiplex PCR assay. The Illumina HiSeq System was used to sequence the amplified TCR beta libraries as 87-base-pair reads. On the authors' methods: A later analysis tallied around 87 million unique TCR beta chains across the 666 repertoires, and approximately 9.9 million of those chains were shared by two or more donors. Raw reads were error-corrected and collapsed into unique sequences by a nearest-neighbor algorithm in which closely related sequences were merged to remove PCR and sequencing errors. To assign V, D and J gene segments, CDR3 sequences were aligned to IMGT reference sequences. Each retained sequence needed at least a six-nucleotide match to both a V gene segment and a J gene segment. A rearrangement was called productive if the CDR3 had no stop codons and remained in frame with V and J, and every other rearrangement was called non-productive. Following IMGT convention, CDR3 was defined as the stretch from the second conserved V-encoded cysteine up to the conserved J-encoded phenylalanine. The earlier analysis of about 530 of the donors excluded any sequence lacking an unambiguous match to a single V gene segment. In an earlier analysis of some 590 of the donors, a V segment was called functional when productive rearrangements were above 56.7%, and segregating when the standard deviation between donors exceeded 5%. To diagnose cytomegalovirus status from the catalog of TCR beta chain sequences, a statistical classification framework was built. A later analysis assigned V and J genes by comparing TCR nucleotide sequences with IMGT/GENE-DB human TR gene sequences. In a later analysis, CDR3 sequences and most-parsimonious VDJ recombination scenarios were assigned using the TCRdist pipeline. In a later analysis, each TCR beta chain was defined by its CDR3 amino acid sequence together with its V-gene family, and reads lacking a unique V-gene family were excluded. As a way to deal with suspected cross-contamination and a sequencing artifact, a later analysis dropped 450 to 700 nucleotide sequences that were highly shared and had low generation probability. In a later analysis, a clonal expansion index was calculated for each public chain from normalized within-repertoire ranks of inferred template counts. In a later analysis, generation probabilities were computed with a VDJ recombination model fitted to out-of-frame rearrangements, and the resulting probabilities were checked against IGoR. In a later analysis, TCR-TCR, TCR-HLA and TCR-CMV co-occurrence was scored with hypergeometric tests, and a repertoire-size bias correction was applied to TCR pairs. False discovery rates were estimated in a later analysis by permuting HLA or CMV assignments 20 times. In a later analysis, co-occurring TCRs were grouped using DBSCAN, and TCRdist sequence similarity was added for clustering within HLA-allele-positive subsets. For co-occurrence clustering, repertoires with fewer than 30,000 or more than 120,000 public chains were excluded, along with 5 or 6 repertoires with anomalous nucleotide sharing. The table comes from immuneACCESS by way of TCRdb, which keeps in-frame sequences with V and J called. Part of the clones is missing from these tables; in studies checked, under half for an unresolved V gene and the rest for unknown reasons. That table furnishes V, J and clone size, whereas the DNA furnished D and trimming. Present in this sample are under 150,000 clones, about 78% of which were seen just once. The top ten clones comprise more than 3% of the sample.

Rearrangement joined TRBV5-4 to TRBJ2-5; 8 central nucleotides agree with TRBD1. The assigned J gene may be wrong: the sequence end matches TRBJ2-7 better. The TCR comes from a man aged 18 to 35 in good health and CMV-seronegative. Material for sequencing was PBMCs. This receptor has the CDR3 CASSFWTGYSYEQYF. The nucleotide sequence reads TGTGCCAGCAGCTTTTGGACAGGGTACTCCTACGAGCAGTACTTC.